The entry that follows covers one T cell receptor beta chain sequence. Its antigen is unidentified. V lost 1 base and J lost 4; bases outside the gene matches: 4. The CDR3 sequence is 16 residues long. CDR1 and CDR2 (germline): SGHDT, YYEEEE. Sequencing used immunoSEQ multiplex PCR; TCRdb keeps in-frame clones, though not all of them. The data contain about 100,000 clones, 94% of them seen just once; the ten biggest clones take up roughly 1.4%. The sample originates from a study of siplizumab effects on memory and regulatory T cells. General observations from the study: In the presence of siplizumab, alloreactive sequences traceable to unstimulated CD4+ memory cells were significantly reduced.

Sequenced: non-Treg CD4+ T cells sorted from blood. This receptor was identified in a human donor in good health. V is TRBV5-6 and J is TRBJ2-1, with 11 bases that match TRBD2. CDR3 loop: CASSLLAGGLYNEQFF. CDR3 bases: TGTGCCAGCAGCTTGCTAGCGGGAGGTTTATACAATGAGCAGTTCTTC.